The 17 T cell receptor beta chains presented below share a single source sample, sequenced in a study of shared clonotypes between healthy human individuals. Generated by immunoSEQ multiplex PCR, the TCRdb table keeps only in-frame clones and is missing some. Of some 2,100,000 clones in the sample, more than 90% are singletons; the top ten hold 0.1% to 0.15%. Sequencing was done on a sample of naive CD4+ T cells sorted from blood. Subset indicated: CD45RA+ positively selected. The source is a young man in good health.

Concerning this clone: The sample holds other DNA sequences that translate to the same CDR3. The chain uses TRBV5-4 and TRBJ2-7; no clear D. Germline CDR1 and CDR2: SGHNT and YYREEE (reference sequence). This CDR3 contains 13 residues. The V and J ends lost 5 bases and 0 bases respectively, with 9 bases between them. The CDR3 loop reads CASSLKGSYEQYF. Here the CDR3 DNA reads TGTGCCAGCAGTTTGAAGGGCTCCTACGAGCAGTACTTC.

The chain recombines TRBV7-9 with TRBJ1-4, with no clear D. Germline-derived CDR1 and CDR2 are SEHNR and FQNEAQ (reference sequence). The V and J ends lost 5 bases and 3 bases respectively, with 13 bases between them. This CDR3 spans 15 amino acids. CDR3 coding DNA: TGTGCCAGCAGCCCCTCCGCTCGATCTAATGAAAAACTGTTTTTT. Its protein product is CASSPSARSNEKLFF.

This chain links TRBV9 with TRBJ1-2; perhaps TRBD1 as D (6 bases). CDR3 length equals 15 residues. V lost 3 bases and J 6 bases, leaving 18 bases between the germline ends. Germline CDR1 and CDR2: SGDLS and YYNGEE. For the CDR3, the DNA is TGTGCCAGCAGCGGAAACAGGGTGGAAATGAATGGCTACACCTTC. This translates into CASSGNRVEMNGYTF.

The V call is TRBV7-2, the J call TRBJ2-7; D is perhaps TRBD2 (5 bases). Germline assignment: CDR1 SGHTA and CDR2 FQGNSA. The length of the CDR3 is 13 residues. The V gene lost 5 bases and the J gene lost 9 bases, with 17 bases spanning the gap. The CDR3 sequence: CASSPPEKEGQYF. The CDR3 DNA follows: TGTGCCAGCAGCCCTCCTGAAAAAGAGGGGCAGTACTTC.

As DNA, the CDR3 is TGTGCCAGCAGCTCCGACGGAGAGACCCAGTACTTC. Its protein is CASSSDGETQYF. The rearrangement links TRBV5-4 to TRBJ2-5; D is undetermined. CDR3 length: 12 residues. Deletions cut 3 bases from V and 4 bases from J, with 7 bases between. CDR1 is SGHNT and CDR2 is YYREEE in the germline V gene (reference sequence).

A word on this clone: Other DNA sequences from this sample encode an identical CDR3 as well. V usage is TRBV6-1 and J usage is TRBJ1-5; no reliable D call. The CDR3 is 14 residues long. V lost 1 base and J 3 bases, leaving 7 bases between the germline ends. Germline loops: CDR1 MNHNS, CDR2 SASEGT. This chain's CDR3 is CASSEVAVNQPQHF. CDR3 nucleotide sequence: TGTGCCAGCAGTGAAGTCGCGGTCAATCAGCCCCAGCATTTT.

The V call is TRBV28, the J call TRBJ2-7; no clear D gene. CDR3 size: 14 residues. Between the trimmed V and J ends, which lost 7 bases and 6 bases, there was a span of 19 bases. Germline CDR1 reads MDHEN; CDR2 reads SYDVKM. This chain's CDR3 is CASIDTTSGTEQYF. The CDR3 DNA sequence: TGTGCCAGCATCGATACGACGTCAGGCACCGAGCAGTACTTC.

This chain uses TRBV11-1 with TRBJ2-1; D is perhaps TRBD2 (6 bases). CDR1 and CDR2 from the germline V gene are SGHAT and FQDESV (reference sequence). This CDR3 contains 17 residues. V lost 3 bases to trimming and J lost 9 bases, with 24 bases between them. Here the CDR3 reads CASSFGGFYIGPGEQFF. CDR3 DNA: TGTGCCAGCAGCTTCGGAGGGTTTTATATCGGGCCAGGTGAGCAGTTCTTC.

J is TRBJ2-1 and V is TRBV10-2, with TRBD2 matching 11 bases. V gave up 3 bases and J gave up 3 bases; unmatched junction bases: 4. Germline CDR1 is WSHSY and CDR2 is SAAADI. This CDR3 has 16 amino acids. CDR3 protein: CASSDLTSGDYNEQFF. CDR3 DNA sequence: TGCGCCAGCAGTGACCTGACTAGCGGGGACTACAATGAGCAGTTCTTC.

The chain uses TRBV2 and TRBJ1-1; 8 bases line up with TRBD1. Germline CDR1 SNHLY, CDR2 FYNNEI. The CDR3 is 15 amino acids. The J segment lost 3 bases and the V segment lost 7 bases, leaving 10 bases of the junction unmatched. The CDR3 DNA reads TGTGCCAGCACCCAATATGGGACAGGTTACACTGAAGCTTTCTTT. Protein sequence: CASTQYGTGYTEAFF.

The gene calls are TRBV10-3 and TRBJ2-7; D unresolved. This CDR3 is built from 15 residues. V lost 0 bases and J lost 0, with 9 bases in between. Germline V gene sequence: CDR1 ENHRY, CDR2 SYGVKD. CDR3 in amino acids: CAISESRQGSYEQYF. The DNA for the CDR3 is TGTGCCATCAGTGAGTCCCGCCAAGGCTCCTACGAGCAGTACTTC.

CDR3 bases: TGTGCCAGCAGCTCAGACAGGGTGGGGGCCAACGTCCTGACTTTC. It translates to CASSSDRVGANVLTF. The chain combines TRBV7-6 with TRBJ2-6, with TRBD1 matching 7 bases. The CDR3 extends over 15 amino acids. V dropped 4 bases and J dropped 4; count of bases not matched to a gene: 4. Germline V gene data show CDR1 as SGHVS and CDR2 as FNYEAQ. Together with reference TRBV7-6 and TRBJ2-6, the CDR3 gives the full variable domain: GAGVSQSPRYKVTKRGQDVALRCDPISGHVSLYWYRQALGQGPEFLTYFNYEAQQDKSGLPNDRFSAERPEGSISTLTIQRTEQRDSAMYRCASSSDRVGANVLTFGAGSRLTVL.

This rearrangement joins TRBV5-1 to TRBJ2-6; 8 bases fit TRBD1. Germline V gives CDR1 SGHRS, CDR2 YFSETQ. The junction had 13 bases not matched to a gene; V was cut back by 3 bases and J by 2 bases. There are 19 residues in the CDR3. CDR3 sequence (DNA): TGCGCCAGCAGCTCTGAAACAGGGGGGTTTACTGCTGGGGCCAACGTCCTGACTTTC. Translation gives CASSSETGGFTAGANVLTF.

This rearrangement joins TRBV11-3 to TRBJ1-5; D gene uncertain. CDR3 size: 18 residues. The V gene's germline CDR1 is SGHNT and CDR2 YENEEA. The V and J ends lost 5 bases and 0 bases respectively, with 20 bases between them. The CDR3 is CASSPPLQKLYSNQPQHF. The CDR3 nucleotides are TGTGCCAGCAGCCCCCCCCTCCAGAAACTTTATAGCAATCAGCCCCAGCATTTT.

V and J are TRBV9 and TRBJ2-3, with TRBD2 matching over 9 bases. The CDR3 runs to 17 residues. V lost 0 bases and J lost 4; bases outside the gene matches: 9. Per the germline V gene, CDR1 is SGDLS and CDR2 is YYNGEE. The CDR3 here is CASSVGWGSGSPDTQYF. The DNA for the CDR3 is TGTGCCAGCAGCGTAGGATGGGGTAGCGGGAGCCCAGATACGCAGTATTTT. The full variable domain, rest sourced from reference TRBV9 and TRBJ2-3, is DSGVTQTPKHLITATGQRVTLRCSPRSGDLSVYWYQQSLDQGLQFLIQYYNGEERAKGNILERFSAQQFPDLHSELNLSSLELGDSALYFCASSVGWGSGSPDTQYFGPGTRLTVL.

The sample holds one count of this clone. The rearrangement uses TRBV27 and TRBJ1-5; tentatively, D is TRBD1 (5 bases). From germline, CDR1 is MNHEY and CDR2 SMNVEV (reference sequence). The V and J ends lost 5 bases and 0 bases respectively, with 14 bases between them. CDR3 length: 16 amino acids. CDR3 DNA: TGTGCCAGCAGTCCGCGACAGACTTATAGCAATCAGCCCCAGCATTTT. Translating it yields CASSPRQTYSNQPQHF.

The chain is built from TRBV19 and TRBJ2-6; either TRBD1 or TRBD2 may supply D (5 bases each). The CDR3 length is 19 residues. V was trimmed by 5 bases and J by 0 bases, leaving 20 bases between them. Germline lookup yields CDR1 LNHDA and CDR2 SQIVND (reference sequence). The CDR3 loop is CASSPTLGTASSGANVLTF. As DNA, the CDR3 is TGTGCCAGTAGTCCTACCCTTGGGACGGCAAGCTCTGGGGCCAACGTCCTGACTTTC.